These T cell receptor beta chains were read from a single sample in a study of blood T cell repertoires in COVID-19. Sequencing was performed with immunoSEQ multiplex PCR; in TCRdb, only in-frame clones are kept and a portion is missing. This sample has tens of thousands of clones, with about 85% found just once. Sequencing input: peripheral blood. These receptor sequences come from a human donor in a cohort sampled during active COVID-19. Each CDR3 is given with its conserved first and last residue.

J gene	V gene	CDR3 protein
TRBJ1-2	TRBV30	CAWSIRDSTYYTF
TRBJ2-1	TRBV9	CASSVVGEVNEQFF
TRBJ2-7	TRBV5-5	CASQPRDSTYEQYF
TRBJ2-3	TRBV19	CASSISGRADTQYF
TRBJ1-4	TRBV7-9	CASSPGFPNEKLFF
TRBJ2-1	TRBV9	CASSVIASGGGNEQFF
TRBJ2-7	TRBV11-2	CASSLGGDRGEQYF
TRBJ2-1	TRBV6-5	CASHGRNEQFF
TRBJ1-5	TRBV30	CAWSVPSQPQHF
TRBJ1-2	TRBV28	CASSWRRQGAYTF
TRBJ1-1	TRBV28	CASRLTSRGTEAFF
TRBJ2-7	TRBV7-7	CARFTRGPDEILSYEQYF
TRBJ2-7	TRBV19	CASSFSHRGNSYEQYF
TRBJ2-7	TRBV11-3	CASRPSGGHEQYF
TRBJ1-1	TRBV29-1	CSVLRQGGTEAFF
TRBJ1-2	TRBV19	CASSTPGQGGDYGYTF
TRBJ1-2	TRBV6-5	CASRPDSNYGYTF
TRBJ2-3	TRBV11-2	CASSSAGRGAHTDTQYF
TRBJ1-1	TRBV27	CASSRDRGYDTEAFF
TRBJ1-3	TRBV29-1	CSVGQGDTIYF
TRBJ2-2	TRBV5-1	CASSLDGRSFTGELFF
TRBJ2-1	TRBV4-1	CASSQDGAGEVHNEQFF
TRBJ1-2	TRBV9	CASSVGQASYGYTF
TRBJ2-1	TRBV9	CASSVVAGNEQFF
TRBJ1-5	TRBV18	CASSASGGSGQPQHF
TRBJ2-5	TRBV5-4	CASSWGTSGRAGTQYF
TRBJ1-2	TRBV19	CASSTNRDRAYGYTF
TRBJ1-6	TRBV11-2	CASRQQGAYSPLHF
TRBJ1-1	TRBV15	CATSTWEGNTEAFF
TRBJ2-2	TRBV7-2	CASSLGPAGTGELFF
TRBJ2-5	TRBV27	CASSFSGRAEETQYF
TRBJ1-5	TRBV6-1	CASSEVRGQPQHF
TRBJ2-2	TRBV5-1	CASSSDSASRTGELFF
TRBJ2-1	TRBV6-1	CASSEGAGGPRNEQFF
TRBJ1-1	TRBV5-1	CASSSGQPNTEAFF
TRBJ1-2	TRBV11-3	CASSYIVGTGGEDGYTF
TRBJ1-6	TRBV6-5	CASSYSGGPNSPLHF
TRBJ2-1	TRBV2	CASKVAGVGNEQFF
TRBJ2-3	TRBV7-8	CASSYRTSGSSTDTQYF
TRBJ1-1	TRBV5-1	CASSLGGAAVEAFF
TRBJ2-2	TRBV9	CASSAAGGRAGELFF
TRBJ1-6	TRBV6-5	CATGGGNDRSPLHF
TRBJ2-7	TRBV15	CATSREPLQGSSYEQYF
TRBJ1-6	TRBV5-6	CASSGTGDSPLHF
TRBJ1-1	TRBV5-8	CASRQTGTSEAFF
TRBJ2-3	TRBV7-2	CASSLRPGQGASDTQYF
TRBJ2-3	TRBV6-5	CASSYSKQSTDTQYF
TRBJ1-1	TRBV12-5	CASGFGTGVRNTEAFF
TRBJ2-3	TRBV7-8	CASSYRLAGGVTDTQYF